This TCR beta chain was sequenced for a study of blood T cells in healthy people across ages. Study at large: Roughly one uniquely barcoded beta molecule per two T cells was captured. Study conclusions and caveats: Unsorted PBMC material precluded a definitive naive versus antigen-experienced comparison. Donors of long life had a larger count of naive CD4+ cells and greater diversity than aged donors.

Combining a sample-barcoded 5' primer with a J-beta primer mix, a second PCR ran for about 7 to 11 cycles. Each CDR3 protein is one row after TCRdb ran MiXCR on the 5' RACE reads. The table records nearly 1 million distinct CDR3 sequences, about 51% of them present only once. Germline CDR1 and CDR2: SQVTM and ANQGSEA. V was pared by 2 bases and J by 4 bases, with 4 bases of the junction left unmatched. The length of the CDR3 is 14 residues. This clonotype occurred many times. Antigen unknown. The sequencing sample was made of blood. The chain links TRBV29-1 to TRBJ2-5, with TRBD2 matching over 10 bases. The TCR comes from a woman between 55 and 75 years old in good health. The CDR3 region has the DNA TGCAGCGTTGAATGGCTAGCGGGAGCAGAGACCCAGTACTTC. This gives the protein CSVEWLAGAETQYF.